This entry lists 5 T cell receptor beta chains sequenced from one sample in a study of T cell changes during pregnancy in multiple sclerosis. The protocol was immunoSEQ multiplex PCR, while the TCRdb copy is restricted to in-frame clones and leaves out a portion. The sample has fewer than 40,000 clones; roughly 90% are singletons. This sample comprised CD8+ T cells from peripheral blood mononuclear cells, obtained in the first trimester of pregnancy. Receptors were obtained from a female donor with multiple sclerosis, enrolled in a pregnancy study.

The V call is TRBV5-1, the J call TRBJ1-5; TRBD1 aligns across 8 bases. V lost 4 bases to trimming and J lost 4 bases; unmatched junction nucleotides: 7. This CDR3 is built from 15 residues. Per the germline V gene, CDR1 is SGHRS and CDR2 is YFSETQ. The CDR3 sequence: CASSPGQGINQPQHF. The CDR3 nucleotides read TGCGCCAGCAGCCCAGGACAGGGTATTAATCAGCCCCAGCATTTT.

CDR3 nucleotides: TGTGCCAGCAGTCCAGAATCGGGGGGGGCGGGCAGCGAACGAAAAAAAGGGGATGAAAAACTGTTTTTT. Protein sequence: CASSPESGGAGSERKKGDEKLFF. J is TRBJ1-4 and V is TRBV27; weak D call: TRBD1 (6 bases). Germline CDR1 reads MNHEY; CDR2 reads SMNVEV (reference sequence). The germline V and J ends were trimmed by 5 bases and 6 bases, with 40 bases remaining between them. This CDR3 has 23 residues.

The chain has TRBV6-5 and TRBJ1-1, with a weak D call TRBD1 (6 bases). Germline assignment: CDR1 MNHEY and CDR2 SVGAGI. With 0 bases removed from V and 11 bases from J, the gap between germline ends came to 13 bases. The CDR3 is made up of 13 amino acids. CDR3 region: CASSYSITGPAFF. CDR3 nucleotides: TGTGCCAGCAGTTACTCGATAACAGGGCCGGCTTTCTTT.

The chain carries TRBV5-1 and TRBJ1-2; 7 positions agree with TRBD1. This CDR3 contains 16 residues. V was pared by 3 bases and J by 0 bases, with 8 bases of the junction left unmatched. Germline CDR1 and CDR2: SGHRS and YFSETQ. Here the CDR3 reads CASSSARDSTNYGYTF. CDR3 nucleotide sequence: TGCGCCAGCAGCTCAGCCCGGGACAGTACTAACTATGGCTACACCTTC.

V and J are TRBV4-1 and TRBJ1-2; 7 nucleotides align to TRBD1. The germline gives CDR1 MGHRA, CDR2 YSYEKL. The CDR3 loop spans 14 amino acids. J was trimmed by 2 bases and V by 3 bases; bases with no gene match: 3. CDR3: CASSHPTGNYGYTF. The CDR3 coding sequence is TGCGCCAGCAGCCACCCGACAGGGAACTATGGCTACACCTTC.